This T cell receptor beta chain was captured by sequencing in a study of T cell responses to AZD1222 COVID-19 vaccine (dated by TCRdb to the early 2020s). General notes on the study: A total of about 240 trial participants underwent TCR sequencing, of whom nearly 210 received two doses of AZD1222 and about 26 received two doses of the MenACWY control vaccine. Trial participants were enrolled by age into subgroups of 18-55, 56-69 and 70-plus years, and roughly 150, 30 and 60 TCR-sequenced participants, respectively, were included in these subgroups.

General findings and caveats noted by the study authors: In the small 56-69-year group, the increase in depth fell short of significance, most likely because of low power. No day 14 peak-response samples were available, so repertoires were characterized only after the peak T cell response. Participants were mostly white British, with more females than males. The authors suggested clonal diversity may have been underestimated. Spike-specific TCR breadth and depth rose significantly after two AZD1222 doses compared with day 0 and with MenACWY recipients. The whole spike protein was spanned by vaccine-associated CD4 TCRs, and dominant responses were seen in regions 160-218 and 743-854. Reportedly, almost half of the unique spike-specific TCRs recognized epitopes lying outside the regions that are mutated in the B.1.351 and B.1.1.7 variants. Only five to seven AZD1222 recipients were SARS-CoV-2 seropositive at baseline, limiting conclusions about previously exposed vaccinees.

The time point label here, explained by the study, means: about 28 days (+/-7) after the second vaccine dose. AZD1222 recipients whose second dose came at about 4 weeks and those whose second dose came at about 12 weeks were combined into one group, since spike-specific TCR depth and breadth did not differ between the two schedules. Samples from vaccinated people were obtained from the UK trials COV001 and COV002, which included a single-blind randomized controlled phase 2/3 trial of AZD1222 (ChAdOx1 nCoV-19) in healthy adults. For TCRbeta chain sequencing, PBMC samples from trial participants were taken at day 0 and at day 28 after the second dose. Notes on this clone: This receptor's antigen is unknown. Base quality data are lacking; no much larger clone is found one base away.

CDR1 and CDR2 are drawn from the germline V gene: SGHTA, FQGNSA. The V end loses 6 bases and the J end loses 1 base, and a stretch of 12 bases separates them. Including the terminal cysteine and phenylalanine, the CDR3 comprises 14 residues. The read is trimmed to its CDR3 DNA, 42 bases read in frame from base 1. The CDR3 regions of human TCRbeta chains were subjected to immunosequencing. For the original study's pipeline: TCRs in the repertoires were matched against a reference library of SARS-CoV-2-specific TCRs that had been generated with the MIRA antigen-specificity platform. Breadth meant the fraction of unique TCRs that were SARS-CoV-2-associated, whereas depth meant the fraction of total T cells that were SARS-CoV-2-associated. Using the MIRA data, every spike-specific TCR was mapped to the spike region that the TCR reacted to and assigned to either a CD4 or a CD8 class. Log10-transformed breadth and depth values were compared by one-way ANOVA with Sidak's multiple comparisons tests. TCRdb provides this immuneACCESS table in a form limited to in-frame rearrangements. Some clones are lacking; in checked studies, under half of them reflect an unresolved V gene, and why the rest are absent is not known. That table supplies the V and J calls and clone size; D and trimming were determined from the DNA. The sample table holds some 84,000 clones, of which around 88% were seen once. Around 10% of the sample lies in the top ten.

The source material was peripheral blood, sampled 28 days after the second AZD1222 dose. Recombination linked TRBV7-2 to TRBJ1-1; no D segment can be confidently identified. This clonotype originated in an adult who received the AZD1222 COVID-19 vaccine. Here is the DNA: TGTGCCAGCAGGATAGGGCGCGGGAACACTGAAGCTTTCTTT. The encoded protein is CASRIGRGNTEAFF. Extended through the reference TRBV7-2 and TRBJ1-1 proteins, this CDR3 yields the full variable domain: GAGVSQSPSNKVTEKGKDVELRCDPISGHTALYWYRQSLGQGLEFLIYFQGNSAPDKSGLPSDRFSAERTGGSVSTLTIQRTQQEDSAVYLCASRIGRGNTEAFFGQGTRLTVV.